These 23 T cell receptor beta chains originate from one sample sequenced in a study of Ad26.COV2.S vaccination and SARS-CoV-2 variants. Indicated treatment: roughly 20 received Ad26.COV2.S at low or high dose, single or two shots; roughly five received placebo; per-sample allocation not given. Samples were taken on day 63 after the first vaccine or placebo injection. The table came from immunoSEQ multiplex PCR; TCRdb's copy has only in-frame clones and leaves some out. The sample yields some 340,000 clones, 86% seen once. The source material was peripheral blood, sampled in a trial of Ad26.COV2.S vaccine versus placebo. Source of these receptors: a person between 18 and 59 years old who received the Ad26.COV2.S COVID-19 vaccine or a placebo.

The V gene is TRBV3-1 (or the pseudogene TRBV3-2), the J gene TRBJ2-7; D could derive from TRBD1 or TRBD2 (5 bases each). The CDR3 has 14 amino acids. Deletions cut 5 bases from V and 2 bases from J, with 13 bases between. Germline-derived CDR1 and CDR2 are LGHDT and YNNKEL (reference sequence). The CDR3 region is CASSDTGLTYEQYF. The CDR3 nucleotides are TGTGCCAGCAGCGATACGGGGCTCACCTACGAGCAGTACTTC.

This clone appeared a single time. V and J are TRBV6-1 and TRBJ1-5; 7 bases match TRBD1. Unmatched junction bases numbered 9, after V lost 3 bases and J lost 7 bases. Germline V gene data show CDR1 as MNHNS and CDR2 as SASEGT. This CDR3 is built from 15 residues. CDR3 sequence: CASSEMTGQGQPQHF. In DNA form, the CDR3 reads TGTGCCAGCAGTGAGATGACAGGGCAAGGGCAGCCCCAGCATTTT.

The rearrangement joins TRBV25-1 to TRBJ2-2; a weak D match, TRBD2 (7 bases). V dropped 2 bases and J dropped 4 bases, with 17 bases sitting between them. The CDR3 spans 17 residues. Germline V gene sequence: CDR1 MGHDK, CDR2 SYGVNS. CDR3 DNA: TGTGCCAGCAGTGAACGAAGGTCGGGGGGCGGCACCGGGGAGCTGTTTTTT. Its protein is CASSERRSGGGTGELFF.

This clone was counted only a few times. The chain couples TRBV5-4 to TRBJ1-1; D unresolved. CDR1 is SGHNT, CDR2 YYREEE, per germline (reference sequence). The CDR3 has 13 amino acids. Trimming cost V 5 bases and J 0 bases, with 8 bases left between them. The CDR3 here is CASSPVVNTEAFF. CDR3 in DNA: TGTGCCAGCAGTCCCGTGGTGAACACTGAAGCTTTCTTT.

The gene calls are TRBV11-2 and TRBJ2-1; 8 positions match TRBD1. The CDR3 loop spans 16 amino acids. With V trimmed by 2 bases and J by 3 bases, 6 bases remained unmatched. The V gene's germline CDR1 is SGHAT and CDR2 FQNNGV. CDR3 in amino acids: CASSLNRQGRYNEQFF. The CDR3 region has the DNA TGTGCCAGCAGCTTAAACAGACAGGGGCGCTACAATGAGCAGTTCTTC.

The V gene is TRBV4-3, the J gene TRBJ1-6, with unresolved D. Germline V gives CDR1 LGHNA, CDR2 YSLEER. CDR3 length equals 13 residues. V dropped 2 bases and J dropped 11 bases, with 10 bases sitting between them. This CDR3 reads CASSQTTGPPLHF. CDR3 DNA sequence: TGCGCCAGCAGCCAAACCACCGGCCCACCCCTCCACTTT.

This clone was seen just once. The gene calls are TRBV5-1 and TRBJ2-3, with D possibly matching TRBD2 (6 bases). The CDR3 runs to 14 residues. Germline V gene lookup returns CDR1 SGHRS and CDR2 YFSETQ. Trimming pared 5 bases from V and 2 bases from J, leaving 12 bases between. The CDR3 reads CASRRDFATDTQYF. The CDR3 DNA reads TGCGCCAGCAGGAGGGACTTCGCCACAGATACGCAGTATTTT.

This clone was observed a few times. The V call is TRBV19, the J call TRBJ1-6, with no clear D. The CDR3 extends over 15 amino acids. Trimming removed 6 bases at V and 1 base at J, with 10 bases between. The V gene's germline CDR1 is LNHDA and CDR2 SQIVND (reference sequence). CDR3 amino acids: CASSELGSYNSPLHF. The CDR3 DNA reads TGTGCCAGTAGCGAACTGGGGTCCTATAATTCACCCCTCCACTTT.

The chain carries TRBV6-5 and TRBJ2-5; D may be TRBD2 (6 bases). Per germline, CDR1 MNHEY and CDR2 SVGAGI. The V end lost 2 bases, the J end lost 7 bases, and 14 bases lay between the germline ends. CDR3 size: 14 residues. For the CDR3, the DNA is TGTGCCAGCAGTTACGGAGGGGATTTAGCGACCCAGTACTTC. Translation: CASSYGGDLATQYF.

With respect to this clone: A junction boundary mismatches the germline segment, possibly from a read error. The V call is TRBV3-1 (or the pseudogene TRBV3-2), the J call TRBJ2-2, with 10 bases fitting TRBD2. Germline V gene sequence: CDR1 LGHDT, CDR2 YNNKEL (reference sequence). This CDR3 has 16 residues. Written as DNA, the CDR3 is TGTGCCAGCATAGCTAGCGGGGGCCCGAAAACCGGGGAGCTGTTTTTT. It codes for CASIASGGPKTGELFF.

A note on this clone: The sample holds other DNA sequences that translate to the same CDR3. The CDR3 DNA reads TGTGCCAGCAGCCCCAGGGCTATGAACACTGAAGCTTTCTTT. It codes for CASSPRAMNTEAFF. The V gene is TRBV6-5, the J gene TRBJ1-1; weak D call: TRBD1 (5 bases). The CDR3 totals 14 residues. Per the germline V gene, CDR1 is MNHEY and CDR2 is SVGAGI. Trimming removed 6 bases from V and 0 bases from J, with 11 bases in between.

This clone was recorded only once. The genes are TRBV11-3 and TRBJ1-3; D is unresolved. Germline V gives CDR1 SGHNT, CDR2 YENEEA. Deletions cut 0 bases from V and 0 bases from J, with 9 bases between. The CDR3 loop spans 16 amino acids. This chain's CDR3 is CASSLDGSSSGNTIYF. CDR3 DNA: TGTGCCAGCAGCTTAGATGGCAGCTCCTCTGGAAACACCATATATTTT.

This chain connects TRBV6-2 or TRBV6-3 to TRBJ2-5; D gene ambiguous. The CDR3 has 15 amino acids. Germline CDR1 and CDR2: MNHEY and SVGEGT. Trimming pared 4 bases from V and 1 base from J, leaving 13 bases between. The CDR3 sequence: CASSFGLTLQETQYF. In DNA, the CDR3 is TGTGCCAGCAGTTTCGGTTTAACTCTCCAAGAGACCCAGTACTTC.

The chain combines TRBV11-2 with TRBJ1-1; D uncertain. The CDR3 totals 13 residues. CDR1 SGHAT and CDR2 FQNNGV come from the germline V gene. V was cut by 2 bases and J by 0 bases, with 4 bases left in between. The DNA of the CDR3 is TGTGCCAGCAGCTTATATATGAACACTGAAGCTTTCTTT. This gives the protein CASSLYMNTEAFF.

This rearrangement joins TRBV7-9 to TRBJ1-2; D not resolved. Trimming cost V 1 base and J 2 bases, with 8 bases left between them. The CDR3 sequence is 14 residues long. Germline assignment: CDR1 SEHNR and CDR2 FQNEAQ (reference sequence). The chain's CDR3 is CASSLGSGNYGYTF. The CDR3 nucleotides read TGTGCCAGCAGCTTAGGGTCGGGAAACTATGGCTACACCTTC.

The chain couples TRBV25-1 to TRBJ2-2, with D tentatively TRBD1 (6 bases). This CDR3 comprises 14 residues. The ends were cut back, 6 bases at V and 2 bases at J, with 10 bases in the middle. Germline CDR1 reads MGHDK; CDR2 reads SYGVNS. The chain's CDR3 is CASRGTLNTGELFF. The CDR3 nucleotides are TGTGCCAGCAGGGGGACACTAAACACCGGGGAGCTGTTTTTT.

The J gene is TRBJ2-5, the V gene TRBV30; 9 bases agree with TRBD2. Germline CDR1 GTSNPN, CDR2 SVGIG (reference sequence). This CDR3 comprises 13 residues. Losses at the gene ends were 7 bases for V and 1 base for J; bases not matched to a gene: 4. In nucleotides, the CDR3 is TGTGCCTTCGCGGGAGGGCCCCAAGAGACCCAGTACTTC. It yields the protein CAFAGGPQETQYF.

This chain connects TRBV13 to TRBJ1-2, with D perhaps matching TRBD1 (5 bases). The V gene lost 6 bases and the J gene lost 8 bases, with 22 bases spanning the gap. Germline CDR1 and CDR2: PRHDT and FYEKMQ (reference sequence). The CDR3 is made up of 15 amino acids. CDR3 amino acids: CASSVPTDKGRGYTF. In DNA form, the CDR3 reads TGTGCCAGCAGTGTACCGACAGATAAGGGGAGGGGCTACACCTTC.

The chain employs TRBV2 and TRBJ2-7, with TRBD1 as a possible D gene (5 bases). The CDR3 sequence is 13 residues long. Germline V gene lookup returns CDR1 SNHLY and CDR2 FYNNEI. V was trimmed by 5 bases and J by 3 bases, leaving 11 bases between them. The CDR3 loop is CASSLNQGYEQYF. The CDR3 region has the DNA TGTGCCAGCAGTTTGAACCAGGGCTACGAGCAGTACTTC.

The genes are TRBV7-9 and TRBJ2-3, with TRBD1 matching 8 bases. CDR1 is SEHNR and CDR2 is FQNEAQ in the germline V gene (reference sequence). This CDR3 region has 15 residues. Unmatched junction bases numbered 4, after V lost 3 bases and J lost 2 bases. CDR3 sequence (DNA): TGTGCCAGCAGCTTCGACAGGGGAGACACAGATACGCAGTATTTT. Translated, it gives CASSFDRGDTDTQYF.

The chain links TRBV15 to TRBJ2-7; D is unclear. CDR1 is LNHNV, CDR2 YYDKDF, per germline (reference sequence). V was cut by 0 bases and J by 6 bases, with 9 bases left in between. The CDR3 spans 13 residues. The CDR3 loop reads CATSRDKKSEQYF. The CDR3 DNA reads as TGTGCCACCAGCAGAGACAAAAAGAGCGAGCAGTACTTC.

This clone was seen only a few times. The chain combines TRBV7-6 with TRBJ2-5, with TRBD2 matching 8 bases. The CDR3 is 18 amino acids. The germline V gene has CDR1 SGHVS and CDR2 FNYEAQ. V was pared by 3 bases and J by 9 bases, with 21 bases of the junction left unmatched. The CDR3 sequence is CASSFWPPSPTSGGAQYF. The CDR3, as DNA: TGTGCCAGCAGCTTTTGGCCCCCTAGCCCAACCTCGGGGGGGGCCCAGTACTTC.

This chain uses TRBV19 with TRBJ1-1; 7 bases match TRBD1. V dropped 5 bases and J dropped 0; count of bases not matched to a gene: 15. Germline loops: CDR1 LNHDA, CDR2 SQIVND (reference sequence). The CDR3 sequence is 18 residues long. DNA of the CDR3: TGTGCCAGTAGTCTTCTCTCAGGGGGGATAACCATGAACACTGAAGCTTTCTTT. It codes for CASSLLSGGITMNTEAFF.